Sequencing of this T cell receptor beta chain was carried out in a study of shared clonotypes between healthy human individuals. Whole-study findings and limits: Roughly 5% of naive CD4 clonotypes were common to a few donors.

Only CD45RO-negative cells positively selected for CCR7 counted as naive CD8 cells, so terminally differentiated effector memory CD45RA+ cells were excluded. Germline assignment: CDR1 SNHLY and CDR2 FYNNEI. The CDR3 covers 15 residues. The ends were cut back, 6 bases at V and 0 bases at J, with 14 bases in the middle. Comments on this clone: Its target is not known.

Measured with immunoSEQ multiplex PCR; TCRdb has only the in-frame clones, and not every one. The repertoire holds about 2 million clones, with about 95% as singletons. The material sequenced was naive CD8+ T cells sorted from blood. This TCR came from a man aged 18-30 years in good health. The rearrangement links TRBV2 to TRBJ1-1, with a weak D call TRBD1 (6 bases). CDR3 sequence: CASRTAQGLNTEAFF. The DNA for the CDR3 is TGTGCCAGCAGGACTGCACAGGGATTGAACACTGAAGCTTTCTTT.